The entry that follows covers one TCR beta chain sequence. Between the trimmed V and J ends, which lost 2 bases and 7 bases, there was a span of 5 bases. The CDR3 totals 11 residues. CDR1 SEHNR and CDR2 FQNEAQ come from the germline V gene (reference sequence). This sample is drawn from a study of control samples from healthy donors and cancer patients. Here immunoSEQ multiplex PCR was the method, and the copy in TCRdb shows in-frame clones only, minus some. The sample has 100,000 to 150,000 clones; under 95% are singletons. This chain links TRBV7-9 with TRBJ1-1; D gene uncertain. The source is a man in his forties or fifties with head and neck cancer. The sequenced sample consisted of PBMCs. In DNA, the CDR3 is TGTGCCAGCAGCTTAAATGGTGAAGCTTTCTTT. Protein: CASSLNGEAFF.